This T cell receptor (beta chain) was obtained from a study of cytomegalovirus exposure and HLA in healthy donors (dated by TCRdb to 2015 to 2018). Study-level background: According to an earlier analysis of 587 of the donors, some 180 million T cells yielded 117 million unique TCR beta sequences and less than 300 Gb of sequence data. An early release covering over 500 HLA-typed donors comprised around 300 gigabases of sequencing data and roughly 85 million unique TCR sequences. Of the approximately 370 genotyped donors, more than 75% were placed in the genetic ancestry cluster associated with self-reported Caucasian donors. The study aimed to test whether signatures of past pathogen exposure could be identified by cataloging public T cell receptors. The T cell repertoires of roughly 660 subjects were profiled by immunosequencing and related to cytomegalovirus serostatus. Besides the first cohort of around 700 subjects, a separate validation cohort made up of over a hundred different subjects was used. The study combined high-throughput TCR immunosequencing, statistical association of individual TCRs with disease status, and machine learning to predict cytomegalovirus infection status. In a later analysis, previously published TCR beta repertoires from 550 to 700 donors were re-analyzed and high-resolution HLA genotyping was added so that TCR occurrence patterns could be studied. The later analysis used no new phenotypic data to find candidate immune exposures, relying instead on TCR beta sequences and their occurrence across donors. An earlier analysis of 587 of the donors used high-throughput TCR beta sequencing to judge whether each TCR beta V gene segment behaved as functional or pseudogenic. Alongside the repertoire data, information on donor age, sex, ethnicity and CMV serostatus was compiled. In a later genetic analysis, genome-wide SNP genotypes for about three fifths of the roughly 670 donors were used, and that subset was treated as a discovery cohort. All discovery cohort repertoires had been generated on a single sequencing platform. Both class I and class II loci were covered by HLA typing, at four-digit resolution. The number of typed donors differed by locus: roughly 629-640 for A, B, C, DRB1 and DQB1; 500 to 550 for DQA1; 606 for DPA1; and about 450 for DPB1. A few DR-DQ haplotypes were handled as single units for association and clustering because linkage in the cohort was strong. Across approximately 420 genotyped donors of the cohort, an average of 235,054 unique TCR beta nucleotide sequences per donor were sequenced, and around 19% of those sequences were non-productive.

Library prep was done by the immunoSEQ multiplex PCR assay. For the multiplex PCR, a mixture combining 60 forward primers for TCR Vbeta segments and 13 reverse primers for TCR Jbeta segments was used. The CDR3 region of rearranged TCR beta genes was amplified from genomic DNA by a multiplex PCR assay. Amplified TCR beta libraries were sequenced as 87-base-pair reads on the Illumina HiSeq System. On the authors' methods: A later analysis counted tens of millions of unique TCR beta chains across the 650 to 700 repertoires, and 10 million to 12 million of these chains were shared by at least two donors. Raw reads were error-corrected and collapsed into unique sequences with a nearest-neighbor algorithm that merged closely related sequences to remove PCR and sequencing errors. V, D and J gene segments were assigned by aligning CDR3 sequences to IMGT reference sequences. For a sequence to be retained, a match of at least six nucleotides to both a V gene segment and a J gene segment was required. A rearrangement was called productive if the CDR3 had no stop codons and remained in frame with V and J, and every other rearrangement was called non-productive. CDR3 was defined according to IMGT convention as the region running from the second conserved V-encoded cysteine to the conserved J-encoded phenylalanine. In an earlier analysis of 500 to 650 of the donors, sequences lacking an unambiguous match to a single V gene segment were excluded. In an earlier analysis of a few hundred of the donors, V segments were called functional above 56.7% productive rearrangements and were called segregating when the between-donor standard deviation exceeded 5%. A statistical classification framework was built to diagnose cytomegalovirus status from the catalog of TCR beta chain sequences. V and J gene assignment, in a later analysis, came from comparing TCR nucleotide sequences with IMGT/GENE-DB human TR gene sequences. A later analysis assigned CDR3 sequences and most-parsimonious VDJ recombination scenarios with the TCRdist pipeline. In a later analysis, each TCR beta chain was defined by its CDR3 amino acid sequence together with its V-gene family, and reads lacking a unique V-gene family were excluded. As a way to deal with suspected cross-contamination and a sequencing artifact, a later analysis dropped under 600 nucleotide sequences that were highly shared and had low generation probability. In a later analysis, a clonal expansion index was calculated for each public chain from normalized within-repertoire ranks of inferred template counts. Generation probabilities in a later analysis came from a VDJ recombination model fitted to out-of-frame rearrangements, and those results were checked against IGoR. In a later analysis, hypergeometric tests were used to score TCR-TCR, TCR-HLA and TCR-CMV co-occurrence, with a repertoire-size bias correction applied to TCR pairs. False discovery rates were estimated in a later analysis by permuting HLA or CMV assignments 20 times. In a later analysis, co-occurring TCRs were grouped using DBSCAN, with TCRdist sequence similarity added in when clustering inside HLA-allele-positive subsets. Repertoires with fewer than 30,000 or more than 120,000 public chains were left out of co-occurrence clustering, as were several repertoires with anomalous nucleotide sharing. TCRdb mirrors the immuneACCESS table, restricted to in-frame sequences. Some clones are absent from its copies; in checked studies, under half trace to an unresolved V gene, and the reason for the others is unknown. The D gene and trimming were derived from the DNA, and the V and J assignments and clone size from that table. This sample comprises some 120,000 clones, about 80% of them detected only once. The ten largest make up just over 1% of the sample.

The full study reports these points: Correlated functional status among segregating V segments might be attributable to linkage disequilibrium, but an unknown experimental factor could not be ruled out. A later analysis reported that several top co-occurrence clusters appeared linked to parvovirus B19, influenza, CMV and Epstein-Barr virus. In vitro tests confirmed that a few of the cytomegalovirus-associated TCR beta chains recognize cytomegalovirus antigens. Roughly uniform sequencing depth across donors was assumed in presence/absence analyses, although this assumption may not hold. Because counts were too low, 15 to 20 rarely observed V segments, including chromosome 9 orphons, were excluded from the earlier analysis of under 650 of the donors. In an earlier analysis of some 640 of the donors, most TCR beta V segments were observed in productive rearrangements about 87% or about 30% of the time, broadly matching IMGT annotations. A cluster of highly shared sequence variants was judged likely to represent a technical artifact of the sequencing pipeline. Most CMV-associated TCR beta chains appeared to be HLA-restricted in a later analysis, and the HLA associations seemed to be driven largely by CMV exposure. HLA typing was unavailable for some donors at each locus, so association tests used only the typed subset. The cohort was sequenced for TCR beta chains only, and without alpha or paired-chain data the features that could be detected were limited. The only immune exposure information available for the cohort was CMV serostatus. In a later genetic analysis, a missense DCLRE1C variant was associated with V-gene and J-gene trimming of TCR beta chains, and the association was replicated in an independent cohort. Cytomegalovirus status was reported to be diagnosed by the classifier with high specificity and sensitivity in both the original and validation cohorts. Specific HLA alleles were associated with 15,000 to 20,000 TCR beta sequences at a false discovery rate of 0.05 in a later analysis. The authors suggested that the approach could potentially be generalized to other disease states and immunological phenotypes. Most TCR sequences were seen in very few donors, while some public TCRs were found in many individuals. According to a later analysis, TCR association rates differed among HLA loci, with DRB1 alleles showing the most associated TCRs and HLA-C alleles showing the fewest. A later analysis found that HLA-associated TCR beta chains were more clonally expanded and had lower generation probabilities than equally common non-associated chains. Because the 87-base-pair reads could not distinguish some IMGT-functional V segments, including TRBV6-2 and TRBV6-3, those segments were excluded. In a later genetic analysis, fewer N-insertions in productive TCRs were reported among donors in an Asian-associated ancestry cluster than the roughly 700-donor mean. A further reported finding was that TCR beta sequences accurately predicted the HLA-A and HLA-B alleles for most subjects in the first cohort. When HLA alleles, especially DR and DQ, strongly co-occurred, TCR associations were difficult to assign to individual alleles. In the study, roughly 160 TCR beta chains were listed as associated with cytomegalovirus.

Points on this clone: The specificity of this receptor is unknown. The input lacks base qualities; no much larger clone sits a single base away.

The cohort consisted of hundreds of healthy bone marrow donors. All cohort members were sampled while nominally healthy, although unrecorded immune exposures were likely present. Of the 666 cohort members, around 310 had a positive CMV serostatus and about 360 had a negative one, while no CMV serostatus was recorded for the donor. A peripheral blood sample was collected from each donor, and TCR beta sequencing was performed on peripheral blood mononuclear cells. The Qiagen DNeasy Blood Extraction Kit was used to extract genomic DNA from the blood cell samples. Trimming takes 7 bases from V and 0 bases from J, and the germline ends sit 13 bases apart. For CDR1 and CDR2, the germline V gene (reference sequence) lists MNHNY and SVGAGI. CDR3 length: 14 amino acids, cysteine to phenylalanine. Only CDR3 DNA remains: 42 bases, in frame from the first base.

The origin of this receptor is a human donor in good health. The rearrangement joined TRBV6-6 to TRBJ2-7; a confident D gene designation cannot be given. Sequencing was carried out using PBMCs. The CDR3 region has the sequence CASKPAYSSYEQYF. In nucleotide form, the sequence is TGTGCCAGCAAACCCGCCTATAGCTCCTACGAGCAGTACTTC.